The T cell receptor beta chain under discussion was sequenced for a study of sequential checkpoint blockade in melanoma. Study in general: Arm A got nivolumab then ipilimumab; arm B the reverse, 1:1. After both sequences, patients received maintenance nivolumab.

This clone was recorded once. Trimming cost V 6 bases and J 0 bases, with 10 bases left between them. In germline, CDR1 is SEHNR, CDR2 FQNEAQ (reference sequence). The CDR3 is 14 amino acids. Sequencing was performed with immunoSEQ multiplex PCR; in TCRdb, only in-frame clones are kept and a portion is missing. The sample holds about 21,000 clones, roughly four fifths seen once. Treatment indicated: randomized to nivolumab then ipilimumab (arm A) or the reverse (arm B). Patients had received no earlier DNA-damaging chemotherapy. PBMC sorting kept live CD3+CD8+ cells without CD19 or CD56. This chain uses TRBV7-9 with TRBJ2-3; D is possibly TRBD1 (5 bases). The starting material was CD8+ T cells sorted from blood (inferred from file names), obtained from a patient given nivolumab and ipilimumab in sequence. The receptor comes from a human donor with melanoma. CDR3 sequence reads: CASSSTDSTDTQYF. The CDR3 DNA sequence: TGTGCCAGCAGTTCGACAGACAGCACAGATACGCAGTATTTT.